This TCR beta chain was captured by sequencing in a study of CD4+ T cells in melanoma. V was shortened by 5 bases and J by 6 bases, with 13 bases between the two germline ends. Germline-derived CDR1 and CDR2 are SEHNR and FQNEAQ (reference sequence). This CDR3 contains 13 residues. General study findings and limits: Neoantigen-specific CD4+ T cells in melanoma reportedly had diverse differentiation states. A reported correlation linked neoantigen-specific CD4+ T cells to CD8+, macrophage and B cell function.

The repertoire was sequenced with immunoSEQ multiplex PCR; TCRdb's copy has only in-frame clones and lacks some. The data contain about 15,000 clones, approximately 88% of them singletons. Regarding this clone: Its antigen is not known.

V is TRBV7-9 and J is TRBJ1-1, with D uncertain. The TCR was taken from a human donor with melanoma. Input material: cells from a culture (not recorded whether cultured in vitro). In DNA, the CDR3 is TGTGCCAGCAGCATATCCGAGGTGGCTGAAGCTTTCTTT. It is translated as CASSISEVAEAFF.